Each of the 26 T cell receptor beta chains below was sequenced from the same sample in a study of CD8 T cells in ankylosing spondylitis. What these receptors recognize is not known. Using its own MiXCR run on the 5' RACE reads, TCRdb lists one record per CDR3 protein. The sample lists fewer than 500,000 distinct CDR3 sequences; approximately 20% were seen once. General study findings and limits: In ankylosing spondylitis blood, a motif of roughly 8 highly homologous TCR beta variants appeared characteristic.

The specimen was blood, either unsorted or a sorted T cell fraction (not recorded which). The receptors were sampled from a male donor with ankylosing spondylitis.

This clonotype was recorded a few times. J is TRBJ1-3 and V is TRBV9; TRBD1 is a possible D gene (6 bases). The V gene lost 4 bases and the J gene lost 0 bases, with 14 bases spanning the gap. The CDR3 is 16 residues long. The germline gives CDR1 SGDLS, CDR2 YYNGEE. Here the CDR3 reads CASSINRAFSGNTIYF. In DNA, the CDR3 is TGTGCCAGCAGCATCAACAGGGCCTTCTCTGGAAACACCATATATTTT.

This clonotype was detected a few times. The rearrangement uses TRBV9 and TRBJ2-1, with 11 positions matching TRBD2. This CDR3 is 15 amino acids long. CDR1 SGDLS and CDR2 YYNGEE come from the germline V gene. The junction had 6 bases not matched to a gene; V was cut back by 1 base and J by 9 bases. CDR3 nucleotides: TGTGCCAGCAGCGTAACTAGCGGGAGCCAGAGTGAGCAGTTCTTC. It encodes CASSVTSGSQSEQFF.

The table lists this clonotype with a few counts. The CDR3 is CSARDYLRGLGNTGELFF. CDR3 nucleotides: TGCAGTGCTAGAGATTACCTCCGGGGGTTGGGGAACACCGGGGAGCTGTTTTTT. The V and J genes are TRBV20-1 and TRBJ2-2; D might be TRBD2 (6 bases). V lost 0 bases and J 1 base, leaving 18 bases between the germline ends. The CDR3 contains 18 residues. Germline V gene lookup returns CDR1 DFQATT and CDR2 SNEGSKA (reference sequence).

This clonotype was detected many times. V and J are TRBV29-1 and TRBJ2-7; D remains unclear. Trimming left V 4 bases short and J 5 bases short, with 9 bases between. CDR3 length: 11 amino acids. Germline CDR1 is SQVTM and CDR2 is ANQGSEA. CDR3 sequence reads: CSVAQNHEQYF. Here the CDR3 DNA reads TGCAGCGTTGCACAGAACCACGAGCAGTACTTC.

There are a few counts of this clonotype. The chain carries TRBV19 and TRBJ2-7, with TRBD1 matching 8 bases. This CDR3 spans 15 amino acids. V gave up 3 bases and J gave up 0 bases; unmatched junction bases: 4. CDR1 is LNHDA, CDR2 SQIVND, per germline (reference sequence). The CDR3, as DNA: TGTGCCAGTAGTATGGACAGGGATAGCTCCTACGAGCAGTACTTC. The encoded protein is CASSMDRDSSYEQYF.

This clonotype was observed at least ten times. The chain couples TRBV29-1 to TRBJ2-1; TRBD1 is a possible D gene (5 bases). The CDR3 runs to 13 residues. V was trimmed by 7 bases and J by 0 bases, leaving 10 bases between them. Looked up from germline, CDR1 is SQVTM and CDR2 is ANQGSEA. The CDR3 loop reads CSGRQTSYNEQFF. The CDR3 DNA is TGCAGCGGAAGACAGACCTCCTACAATGAGCAGTTCTTC.

This clonotype was detected only a few times. The CDR3 here is CASSPRLDGLNEQYF. The CDR3 region has the DNA TGTGCCAGCAGCCCGCGACTAGACGGTTTGAACGAGCAGTACTTC. The chain recombines TRBV7-9 with TRBJ2-7; tentatively, D is TRBD2 (6 bases). V dropped 5 bases and J dropped 5 bases, with 19 bases sitting between them. The CDR3 has 15 amino acids. CDR1 and CDR2 (germline): SEHNR, FQNEAQ (reference sequence). Complete variable domain (other parts from reference TRBV7-9 and TRBJ2-7): DTGVSQNPRHKITKRGQNVTFRCDPISEHNRLYWYRQTLGQGPEFLTYFQNEAQLEKSRLLSDRFSAERPKGSFSTLEIQRTEQGDSAMYLCASSPRLDGLNEQYFGPGTRLTVT.

Details on this clonotype: At one boundary the junction diverges from the germline segment, which might be a read error. The chain links TRBV11-2 to TRBJ2-5; weak D call: TRBD2 (5 bases). The CDR3 covers 11 residues. Looked up from germline, CDR1 is SGHAT and CDR2 is FQNNGV. The CDR3 loop reads CASSLGETQHF. CDR3 in DNA: TGTGCCAGCAGCTTAGGGGAGACCCAGCACTTC.

A few counts support this clonotype. V gene TRBV18 combines with J gene TRBJ2-4; possibly TRBD1 or TRBD2 for D (5 bases each). With 3 bases removed from V and 4 bases from J, the gap between germline ends came to 16 bases. The CDR3 totals 16 residues. The germline CDR1 and CDR2 sequences are KGHSH and LQKENI. As DNA, the CDR3 is TGTGCCAGCTCACCCACGTGGGGGACCCCAAAAAACATTCAGTACTTC. Translated, it gives CASSPTWGTPKNIQYF.

CDR3 amino acids: CASSLPGGEGSYNEQFF. The DNA of the CDR3 is TGTGCCAGCAGCCTCCCCGGGGGGGAGGGCTCCTACAATGAGCAGTTCTTC. V and J are TRBV3-1 and TRBJ2-1, with 8 bases fitting TRBD2. The CDR3 runs 17 residues. With V trimmed by 4 bases and J by 0 bases, 8 bases remained unmatched. The germline V gene encodes CDR1 LGHDT and CDR2 YNNKEL (reference sequence).

This clonotype came up a few times. V usage is TRBV2 and J usage is TRBJ1-2; TRBD1 aligns across 7 bases. The CDR3 has 13 amino acids. Germline values: CDR1 SNHLY, CDR2 FYNNEI. The trim removed 8 bases at V and 1 base at J, leaving 4 bases unmatched. CDR3 protein: CASRDRINYGYTF. CDR3 in DNA: TGTGCCAGCCGGGACAGAATTAACTATGGCTACACCTTC.

This clonotype was seen more than once but under ten times. The chain has TRBV29-1 and TRBJ1-4, with unresolved D. Germline lookup yields CDR1 SQVTM and CDR2 ANQGSEA. The CDR3 sequence is 13 residues long. CDR3: CSAVGGNNEKLFF. The CDR3 nucleotides read TGCAGTGCCGTAGGAGGCAATAATGAAAAACTGTTTTTT.

This clonotype was seen only a few times. The DNA for the CDR3 is TGTGCCAGCAGCCAAAGCGGGCCTATCACAGATACGCAGTATTTT. It yields the protein CASSQSGPITDTQYF. J is TRBJ2-3 and V is TRBV7-2, with D maybe TRBD2 (6 bases). Germline CDR1 SGHTA, CDR2 FQGNSA. V gave up 5 bases and J gave up 2 bases, with 14 bases separating them. This CDR3 has 15 residues.

A few counts support this clonotype. This chain joins TRBV28 and TRBJ2-7; 7 bases are a match to TRBD1. This CDR3 region has 13 residues. The ends lost 8 bases at V and 2 bases at J; junction bases unmatched: 6. The V gene's germline CDR1 is MDHEN and CDR2 SYDVKM. This chain's CDR3 is CASVSGQPYEQYF. In DNA form, the CDR3 reads TGTGCCAGCGTCTCGGGACAGCCCTACGAGCAGTACTTC.

This sequence joins TRBV7-9 and TRBJ2-3; D is unresolved. The CDR3 sequence is 13 residues long. V was clipped by 6 bases and J by 4 bases, with 11 bases between them. CDR1 is SEHNR, CDR2 FQNEAQ, per germline (reference sequence). CDR3 coding DNA: TGTGCCAGCAGAAAAATCGGGTCAGATACGCAGTATTTT. Its protein is CASRKIGSDTQYF.

The CDR3 DNA is TGTGCCAGCGGACCGCAGGGCTATGAGCAGTTCTTC. It yields the protein CASGPQGYEQFF. The V call is TRBV5-4, the J call TRBJ2-1, with D possibly matching TRBD1 (5 bases). Per the germline V gene, CDR1 is SGHNT and CDR2 is YYREEE (reference sequence). The length of the CDR3 is 12 residues. V was shortened by 7 bases and J by 8 bases, with 13 bases between the two germline ends.

This clonotype appeared many times. This chain uses TRBV18 with TRBJ2-3; a possible D gene is TRBD1 (5 bases). Germline CDR1 is KGHSH and CDR2 is LQKENI. V was pared by 0 bases and J by 3 bases, with 13 bases between. This CDR3 is built from 16 residues. The CDR3, as DNA: TGTGCCAGCTCACCACCGGCAGGGCAGGCTACAGATACGCAGTATTTT. Protein: CASSPPAGQATDTQYF.

The chain carries TRBV29-1 and TRBJ1-2; D is unresolved. Germline CDR1 reads SQVTM; CDR2 reads ANQGSEA. The germline V and J ends were trimmed by 0 bases and 7 bases, with 12 bases remaining between them. The CDR3 has 13 residues. The CDR3 is CSVEDWIDGGYTF. The CDR3 DNA sequence: TGCAGCGTTGAAGATTGGATTGATGGTGGCTACACCTTC.

This clonotype has just a few counts. V usage is TRBV20-1 and J usage is TRBJ2-3; 8 bases are a match to TRBD1. The CDR3 is made up of 14 amino acids. V shed 6 bases and J 6 bases; nucleotides not matched to a gene: 11. CDR1 and CDR2 from the germline V gene are DFQATT and SNEGSKA (reference sequence). CDR3 protein: CSATTGAIVDTQYF. In DNA form, the CDR3 reads TGCAGTGCAACGACAGGGGCCATTGTGGATACGCAGTATTTT.

The gene calls are TRBV20-1 and TRBJ2-5; 12 nucleotides align to TRBD1. The J segment lost 0 bases and the V segment lost 3 bases, leaving 14 bases of the junction unmatched. Germline V gene sequence: CDR1 DFQATT, CDR2 SNEGSKA (reference sequence). CDR3 length equals 19 residues. The CDR3 loop is CSARWDRGPLYGYQETQYF. CDR3 DNA: TGCAGTGCTAGGTGGGACAGGGGGCCACTATACGGGTACCAAGAGACCCAGTACTTC.

J is TRBJ2-3 and V is TRBV18; D gene unclear. The V gene's germline CDR1 is KGHSH and CDR2 LQKENI. V was clipped by 5 bases and J by 0 bases, with 9 bases between them. This CDR3 comprises 14 residues. DNA of the CDR3: TGTGCCAGCTCATCCACAGAGAGCACAGATACGCAGTATTTT. Residues: CASSSTESTDTQYF.

The chain uses TRBV9 and TRBJ2-7, with D possibly being TRBD1 or TRBD2 (5 bases each). This CDR3 region has 14 residues. The V and J ends lost 0 bases and 0 bases respectively, with 7 bases between them. Germline values: CDR1 SGDLS, CDR2 YYNGEE. The CDR3 region has the DNA TGTGCCAGCAGCGTAGCCGGGGCCTCCTACGAGCAGTACTTC. Protein product: CASSVAGASYEQYF.

The rearrangement joins TRBV27 to TRBJ2-3; TRBD2 matches at 11 bases. V gave up 6 bases and J gave up 6 bases; unmatched junction bases: 2. CDR1 is MNHEY and CDR2 is SMNVEV in the germline V gene (reference sequence). This CDR3 comprises 13 residues. The CDR3 DNA is TGTGCCAGCAGACTAGCGGGAGAGGATACGCAGTATTTT. Its translation is CASRLAGEDTQYF.

The chain links TRBV4-3 to TRBJ1-2, with D possibly TRBD1 on 5 matching bases. Germline loops: CDR1 LGHNA, CDR2 YSLEER. The V and J ends lost 0 bases and 4 bases respectively, with 12 bases between them. The CDR3 consists of 15 residues. The CDR3 is CASSQDLGVGYGYTF. The CDR3 bases are TGCGCCAGCAGCCAAGACTTAGGGGTGGGCTATGGCTACACCTTC.

Details on this clonotype: The junction shows a germline mismatch at one end, possibly a read error. The CDR3, as DNA: TGTGCCAGCAGTCCGGGGCGGGCGAAAACCATTCAGTACTTC. It codes for CASSPGRAKTIQYF. The chain has TRBV6-2 or TRBV6-3 and TRBJ2-4, with D perhaps matching TRBD1 or TRBD2 (5 bases each). The germline CDR1 and CDR2 sequences are MNHEY and SVGEGT. This CDR3 is 14 amino acids long.

There are a few counts of this clonotype. V and J are TRBV12-3 or TRBV12-4 and TRBJ2-5; 9 bases align to TRBD1. The ends lost 3 bases at V and 2 bases at J; junction bases unmatched: 4. The CDR3 totals 15 residues. Here the CDR3 DNA reads TGTGCCAGCAGTTTTGGGACAGGGCGGCAAGAGACCCAGTACTTC. This gives the protein CASSFGTGRQETQYF.